The clone carrying this T cell receptor (beta chain) was seen just once. This sample was taken from a study of shared clonotypes between healthy human individuals. The V and J ends lost 2 bases and 4 bases respectively, with 11 bases between them. Germline V gene data show CDR1 as GTSNPN and CDR2 as SVGIG (reference sequence). There are 14 residues in the CDR3. Generated by immunoSEQ multiplex PCR, the TCRdb table keeps only in-frame clones and is missing some. The sample has 850,000 to 1,100,000 clones, approximately 77% seen once. The chain recombines TRBV30 with TRBJ2-2; D is perhaps TRBD2 (5 bases). The material sequenced was memory CD4+ T cells from PBMCs. As for subset: CD45RA-negative fraction. The clonotype comes from a man aged 18 to 30 in good health. Some clones in this sample may be carry-over from other donors' samples. This CDR3 reads CAWSRTRGTGELFF. The CDR3 DNA reads as TGTGCCTGGAGTAGGACCCGGGGCACCGGGGAGCTGTTTTTT.